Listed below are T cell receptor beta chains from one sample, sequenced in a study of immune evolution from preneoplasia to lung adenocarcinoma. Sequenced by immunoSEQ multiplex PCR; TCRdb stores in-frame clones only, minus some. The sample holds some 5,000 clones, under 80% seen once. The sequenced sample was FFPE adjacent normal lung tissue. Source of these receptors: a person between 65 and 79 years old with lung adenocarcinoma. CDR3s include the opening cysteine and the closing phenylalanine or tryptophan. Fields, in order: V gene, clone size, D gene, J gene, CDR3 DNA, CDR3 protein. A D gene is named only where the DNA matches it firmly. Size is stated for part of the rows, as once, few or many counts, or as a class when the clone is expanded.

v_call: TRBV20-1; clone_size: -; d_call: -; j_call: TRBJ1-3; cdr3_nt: TGCAGCGGGGCGGCCGGAAACACCATATATTTT; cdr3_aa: CSGAAGNTIYF
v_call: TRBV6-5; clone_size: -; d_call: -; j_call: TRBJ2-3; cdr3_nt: TGTGCCAGCAGGAAACAACATGGCACAGATACGCAGTATTTT; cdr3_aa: CASRKQHGTDTQYF
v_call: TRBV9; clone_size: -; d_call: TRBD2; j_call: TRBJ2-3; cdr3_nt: TGTGCCAGCAGCTTGGTTACGGGACTAGCGGATACGCAGTATTTT; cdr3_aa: CASSLVTGLADTQYF
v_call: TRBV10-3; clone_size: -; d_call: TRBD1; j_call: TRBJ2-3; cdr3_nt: TGTGCCATCAGAAACCAGGGGGCGGTCACAGATACGCAGTATTTT; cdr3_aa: CAIRNQGAVTDTQYF
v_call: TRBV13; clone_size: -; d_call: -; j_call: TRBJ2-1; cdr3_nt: TGTGCCAGCAGCCTCTCAGGAAATGAGCAGTTCTTC; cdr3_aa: CASSLSGNEQFF
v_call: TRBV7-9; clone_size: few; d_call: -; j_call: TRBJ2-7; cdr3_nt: TGTGCCAGCAGCAACAACTACGAGCAGTACTTC; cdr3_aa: CASSNNYEQYF
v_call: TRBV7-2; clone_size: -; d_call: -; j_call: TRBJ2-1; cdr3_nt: TGTGCCAGCAGCTTAATGGGGCAGACCTACAATGAGCAGTTCTTC; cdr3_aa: CASSLMGQTYNEQFF
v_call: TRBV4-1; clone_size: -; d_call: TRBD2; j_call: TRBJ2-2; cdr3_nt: TGCGCCAGCAGCCAAGATGCAGGGACTAGCAGCACCGGGGAGCTGTTTTTT; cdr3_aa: CASSQDAGTSSTGELFF
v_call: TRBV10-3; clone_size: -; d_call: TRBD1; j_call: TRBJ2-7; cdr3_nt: TGTGCCATCAGTGTCCTGCATCAGGGGGCTGAAGGGGACGAGCAGTACTTC; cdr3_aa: CAISVLHQGAEGDEQYF
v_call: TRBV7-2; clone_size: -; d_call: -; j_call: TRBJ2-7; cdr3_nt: TGTGCCCTCTCGCCCGGGGAAGGGGTGACGTACTTC; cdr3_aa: CALSPGEGVTYF
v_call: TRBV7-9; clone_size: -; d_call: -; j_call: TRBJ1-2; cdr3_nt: TGTGCCAGCAGCTTAGGGGTCCTGGGCTACACCTTC; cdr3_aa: CASSLGVLGYTF
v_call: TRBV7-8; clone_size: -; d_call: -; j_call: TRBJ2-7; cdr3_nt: TGTGCCAGCAGCTTAGCTTCCGCCGTCTCCTACGAGCAGTACTTC; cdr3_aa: CASSLASAVSYEQYF
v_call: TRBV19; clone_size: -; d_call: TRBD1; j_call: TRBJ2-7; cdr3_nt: TGTGCCAGTAGTTCTCGGACAGGAGTTTACGAGCAGTACTTC; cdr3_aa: CASSSRTGVYEQYF
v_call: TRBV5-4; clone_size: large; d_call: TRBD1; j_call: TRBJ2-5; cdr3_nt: TGTGCCAGCAGCGAGGGGGACAGGGGGCTTCAAGAGACCCAGTACTTC; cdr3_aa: CASSEGDRGLQETQYF
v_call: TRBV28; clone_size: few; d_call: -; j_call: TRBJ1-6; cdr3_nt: TGTGCCAGCAGTTTGCGGGGGGCGCGGAATTCACCCCTCCACTTT; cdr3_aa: CASSLRGARNSPLHF
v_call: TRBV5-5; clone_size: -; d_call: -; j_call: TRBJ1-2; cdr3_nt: TGTGCCAGCAGCTCGAGGGATAACTATGGCTACACCTTC; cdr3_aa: CASSSRDNYGYTF
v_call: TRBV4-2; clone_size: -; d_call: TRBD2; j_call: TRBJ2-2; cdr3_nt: TGTGCCAGCAGCCAGACACTAGCGGGGCTTAGGACCGGGGAGCTGTTTTTT; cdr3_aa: CASSQTLAGLRTGELFF
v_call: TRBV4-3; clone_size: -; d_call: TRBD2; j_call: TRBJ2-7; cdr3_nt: TGCGCCAGCTCCCCGGGACTAGCGGCGAAGAGCTCCTACGAGCAGTACTTC; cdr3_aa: CASSPGLAAKSSYEQYF
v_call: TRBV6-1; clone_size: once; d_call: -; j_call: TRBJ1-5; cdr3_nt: TGTGCCAGCAGTGGACAGCGCGAAGGGCCCCAGCATTTT; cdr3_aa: CASSGQREGPQHF
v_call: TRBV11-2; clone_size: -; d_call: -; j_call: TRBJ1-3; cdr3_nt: TGTGCCAGCAACTTAGGGATCGGAAACACCATATATTTT; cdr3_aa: CASNLGIGNTIYF
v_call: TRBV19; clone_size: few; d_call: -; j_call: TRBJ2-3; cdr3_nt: TGTGCCAGTAGTGCCGCGGGGAGTGGAGATACGCAGTATTTT; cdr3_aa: CASSAAGSGDTQYF
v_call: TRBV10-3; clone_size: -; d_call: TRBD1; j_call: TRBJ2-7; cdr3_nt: TGTGCCATCAGTGAGGAGGGACAGGGTTCCTACGAGCAGTACTTC; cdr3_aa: CAISEEGQGSYEQYF
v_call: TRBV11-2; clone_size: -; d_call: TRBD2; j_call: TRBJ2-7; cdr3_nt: TGTGCCAGCAGCTCTAATGTTAGCGGGAGGGCCAGATACGAGCAGTACTTC; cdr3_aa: CASSSNVSGRARYEQYF
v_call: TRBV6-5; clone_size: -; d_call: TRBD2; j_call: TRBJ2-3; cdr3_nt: TGTGCCAGCAGTCAAACGACTAGCTCGCAGTATTTT; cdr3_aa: CASSQTTSSQYF
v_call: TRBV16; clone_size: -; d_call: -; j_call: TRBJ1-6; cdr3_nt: TGTGCCAGCAGCCAAACAGGGACCTATAATTCACCCCTCCACTTT; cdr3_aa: CASSQTGTYNSPLHF
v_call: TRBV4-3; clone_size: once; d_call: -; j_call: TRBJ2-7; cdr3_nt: TGCGCCAGCAGCCCGGCCGGATCAACCTACGAGCAGTACTTC; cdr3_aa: CASSPAGSTYEQYF